A single sample gave rise to the 13 T cell receptor beta chains below, sequenced in a study of regulatory T cells in long-lasting Graves disease. Noted time point: persistent/refractory GD, antithyroid drugs over 5 years with positive TRAb. The TCR library was made from RNA that had been extracted from PBMCs in TRIzol. Arm-PCR with iRepertoire HTBI primers amplified the CDR3 regions for these TCR beta libraries. In TCRdb, the multiplex PCR reads were re-called with MiXCR into one record per CDR3 protein. Here the sample spans about 400,000 distinct CDR3 sequences, about a fifth being singletons. This specimen was peripheral blood mononuclear cells (PBMCs), taken when the disease was refractory, from a patient treated with antithyroid drugs. These receptors were taken from a female donor with Graves disease.

This clonotype came up once. The CDR3: CASSLGPGPQYF. The CDR3 nucleotides are TGTGCCAGCAGTTTAGGCCCCGGCCCGCAGTATTTT. This chain uses TRBV28 with TRBJ2-3; no clear D gene. Germline-derived CDR1 and CDR2 are MDHEN and SYDVKM. The CDR3 contains 12 residues. The V and J ends lost 2 bases and 10 bases respectively, with 10 bases between them.

The rearrangement joins TRBV15 to TRBJ2-1; D might be TRBD2 (5 bases). Germline CDR1 reads LNHNV; CDR2 reads YYDKDF (reference sequence). The V end lost 0 bases, the J end lost 4 bases, and 10 bases lay between the germline ends. The CDR3 runs 15 residues. The CDR3 protein is CATSRESGEYNEQFF. The CDR3 nucleotides are TGTGCCACCAGCAGAGAGAGCGGAGAGTACAATGAGCAGTTCTTC. Supplemented by reference TRBV15 and TRBJ2-1, the full variable domain reads DAMVIQNPRYQVTQFGKPVTLSCSQTLNHNVMYWYQQKSSQAPKLLFHYYDKDFNNEADTPDNFQSRRPNTSFCFLDIRSPGLGDTAMYLCATSRESGEYNEQFFGPGTRLTVL.

This clonotype has more than one count but fewer than ten. The genes are TRBV6-9 and TRBJ1-4; the D gene is possibly TRBD1 (6 bases). Germline CDR1 and CDR2: MNHGY and SVAAGI. The CDR3 runs 17 residues. The ends were cut back, 3 bases at V and 3 bases at J, with 17 bases in the middle. CDR3 in amino acids: CASSYPTGEGANEKLFF. CDR3 in DNA: TGTGCCAGCAGTTACCCGACGGGGGAGGGGGCTAATGAAAAACTGTTTTTT.

This clonotype has only a few counts. The chain uses TRBV29-1 and TRBJ1-1; tentative D call: TRBD1 (6 bases). CDR1 is SQVTM and CDR2 is ANQGSEA in the germline V gene. This CDR3 is built from 16 residues. Deletions cut 5 bases from V and 0 bases from J, with 19 bases between. CDR3 protein: CSVSLIRGGMNTEAFF. DNA of the CDR3: TGCAGCGTTTCCCTTATACGGGGGGGCATGAACACTGAAGCTTTCTTT.

In its sample, this clonotype was seen many times. The chain links TRBV28 to TRBJ1-1, with D unclear. CDR1 and CDR2 (germline): MDHEN, SYDVKM. V dropped 2 bases and J dropped 1 base, with 8 bases sitting between them. The CDR3 extends over 14 amino acids. The CDR3 reads CASSLKLQNTEAFF. The CDR3, as DNA: TGTGCCAGCAGTTTAAAGTTACAGAACACTGAAGCTTTCTTT.

This clonotype was seen only a few times. The chain employs TRBV10-2 and TRBJ1-2, with no clear D. V was trimmed by 2 bases and J by 3 bases, leaving 7 bases between them. There are 13 residues in the CDR3. Germline values: CDR1 WSHSY, CDR2 SAAADI. This CDR3 is CASSEAEYYGYTF. For the CDR3, the DNA is TGCGCCAGCAGTGAGGCCGAATACTATGGCTACACCTTC.

The V call is TRBV13, the J call TRBJ1-4, with TRBD1 as a possible D gene (5 bases). Deletions cut 5 bases from V and 14 bases from J, with 27 bases between. CDR1 and CDR2 (germline): PRHDT, FYEKMQ (reference sequence). The CDR3 has 16 residues. The DNA for the CDR3 is TGTGCCAGCAGCCAGGGCCACCAAGGTTTCAGAAGTTCGCTGTTTTTT. Its translation: CASSQGHQGFRSSLFF.

Remarks on this clonotype: A junction end diverges from the germline sequence, so it may reflect a read error. The chain joins TRBV29-1 to TRBJ1-2; D may be TRBD1 (5 bases). The germline V gene encodes CDR1 SQVTM and CDR2 ANQGSEA. The CDR3 is made up of 14 amino acids. The CDR3 coding sequence is TGCAGTGTTGAGGGGTCCCAAAATAACTATGGCTACACCTTC. It encodes CSVEGSQNNYGYTF.

This clonotype was recorded at least ten times. The V gene is TRBV6-1, the J gene TRBJ1-6, with D uncertain. This CDR3 has 16 amino acids. Germline V CDR1 and CDR2: MNHNS, SASEGT. V lost 6 bases, J lost 0 bases, and 12 bases lay in between. In DNA, the CDR3 is TGTGCCAGCAGCAGAGACCCGAGCTCCTATAATTCACCCCTCCACTTT. It encodes CASSRDPSSYNSPLHF.

The chain combines TRBV11-2 with TRBJ2-3, with D possibly matching TRBD2 (6 bases). The V end lost 4 bases, the J end lost 14 bases, and 19 bases lay between the germline ends. Per germline, CDR1 SGHAT and CDR2 FQNNGV. The CDR3 length is 13 residues. The CDR3 DNA is TGTGCCAGCAGCTCTCTCACATACGGGAGAGTGTATTTT. Its protein product is CASSSLTYGRVYF.

This clonotype appeared many times. V is TRBV2 and J is TRBJ2-1; D possibly corresponds to TRBD2 (7 bases). CDR3 length: 13 amino acids. Germline CDR1 is SNHLY and CDR2 is FYNNEI. This CDR3 is CVKGRGVYNEQFF. As DNA, the CDR3 is TGTGTCAAGGGGAGGGGGGTTTACAATGAGCAGTTCTTC. The variable domain in full, completed from reference TRBV2 and TRBJ2-1, reads EPEVTQTPSHQVTQMGQEVILRCVPISNHLYFYWYRQILGQKVEFLVSFYNNEISEKSEIFDDQFSVERPDGSNFTLKIRSTKLEDSAMYFCVKGRGVYNEQFFGPGTRLTVL.

This clonotype was seen a few times. The chain combines TRBV7-2 with TRBJ2-1, with D uncertain. Germline CDR1 SGHTA, CDR2 FQGNSA. The V end was cut by 2 bases, the J end by 5 bases, with 7 bases between. CDR3 length: 13 amino acids. The CDR3 spells CASSLIVDNEQFF. In DNA form, the CDR3 reads TGTGCCAGCAGCTTAATCGTCGACAATGAGCAGTTCTTC.

This clonotype was counted at least ten times. The chain employs TRBV2 and TRBJ1-2; D is unresolved. The CDR3 contains 12 residues. Germline assignment: CDR1 SNHLY and CDR2 FYNNEI. Trimming removed 7 bases from V and 2 bases from J, with 8 bases in between. The CDR3, as DNA: TGTGCCAGCATCGGAGAGAACTATGGCTACACCTTC. It translates to CASIGENYGYTF.